This TCR beta chain was captured by sequencing in a study of T-cell reconstitution after alpha-beta-depleted transplantation in children. The CDR3 is made up of 13 amino acids. The authors prepared the TCRbeta library with unique molecular identifiers. TCRdb reprocessed the PCR reads via MiXCR and lists one record per CDR3 protein. The sample records some 200,000 distinct CDR3 sequences, 13% to 15% being singletons. On this clonotype itself: A much larger clone lies one base from this, so it may be a read error.

The sequenced sample was PBMCs from the stem cell graft donor, obtained from the stem cell graft. This receptor was obtained from a human donor who donated a stem cell graft to a child with acute lymphoblastic leukemia. This chain joins TRBV12-3 or TRBV12-4 and TRBJ2-7; D uncertain. The CDR3 sequence: CASSSHHSYEHYF. The CDR3 nucleotides read TGTGCCAGCAGCAGTCACCACTCCTACGAGCACTACTTC.